These 23 T cell receptor beta chains came from one sample sequenced in a study of T cells expressing NK-cell markers. For each CDR3 protein, TCRdb gives one entry from its re-call of the 5' RACE reads, without DNA. The table lists 5,000 to 5,500 distinct CDR3 sequences. Sequencing was done on a sample of blood T cells: a sorted CD56 or NKG2C T cell subset, CD4+ or CD8+ T cells, or bulk PBMC T cells (not recorded which). The receptors here all came from a man aged 18 to 30 in good health.

Its frequency marks this clonotype as medium-sized. The chain carries TRBV27 and TRBJ2-3; the TCRdb D gene call, TRBD2, has no DNA to confirm it. The CDR3 runs to 17 residues. CDR1 MNHEY and CDR2 SMNVEV come from the germline V gene (reference sequence). CDR3 sequence reads: CASSFPGAGGSTDTQYF.

The chain has TRBV7-8 and TRBJ1-1. Per germline, CDR1 SGHVS and CDR2 FQNEAQ. The CDR3 runs 15 residues. The CDR3 reads CASSHGGGINTEAFF.

The chain recombines TRBV19 with TRBJ2-7; TCRdb's D call of TRBD1 is untestable without DNA. Germline V gene data show CDR1 as LNHDA and CDR2 as SQIVND (reference sequence). The CDR3 runs to 15 residues. CDR3 in amino acids: CAVSRAIGPIYEQYF. Full variable domain (missing parts from reference TRBV19 and TRBJ2-7): DGGITQSPKYLFRKEGQNVTLSCEQNLNHDAMYWYRQDPGQGLRLIYYSQIVNDFQKGDIAEGYSVSREKKESFPLTVTSAQKNPTAFYLCAVSRAIGPIYEQYFGPGTRLTVT.

This clonotype is classed as medium-sized (0.01 to 0.1%) by frequency. V and J are TRBV7-2 and TRBJ1-6. Germline V lookup: CDR1 SGHTA, CDR2 FQGNSA. CDR3 size: 12 residues. CDR3 region: CASSLVSSPLHF.

This sequence joins TRBV6-2 or TRBV6-3 and TRBJ1-4. This CDR3 has 14 amino acids. Per germline, CDR1 MNHEY and CDR2 SVGEGT. CDR3 sequence reads: CASSDKWTDEKLFF.

Measured by frequency, this clonotype is medium-sized (0.01 to 0.1%). The chain combines TRBV6-5 with TRBJ1-6. This CDR3 region has 13 residues. Germline V gives CDR1 MNHEY, CDR2 SVGAGI. Here the CDR3 reads CASRFSYNSPLHF.

Considering frequency, this clonotype is medium-sized. The chain recombines TRBV6-5 with TRBJ1-1. The CDR3 has 18 residues. Germline assignment: CDR1 MNHEY and CDR2 SVGAGI. The CDR3 loop reads CASSQNFRFSGRNTEAFF.

This clonotype is classed as medium-sized by frequency. This chain connects TRBV5-1 to TRBJ1-2; TCRdb names TRBD1, which stays unverified in the absence of DNA. The CDR3 covers 16 residues. Germline V CDR1 and CDR2: SGHRS, YFSETQ. The CDR3 here is CASSLFRDGGFYGYTF.

The chain recombines TRBV20-1 with TRBJ2-3; the TCRdb call, TRBD1, lacks DNA for checking. Germline V lookup: CDR1 DFQATT, CDR2 SNEGSKA (reference sequence). The CDR3 is 16 residues long. The CDR3 is CSAGQDSGDGWDTQYF.

This clonotype is identified as medium-sized (0.01 to 0.1%) from frequency. The V and J genes are TRBV18 and TRBJ2-1; TCRdb proposes TRBD2, but this gene call is untestable without DNA. This CDR3 is 16 amino acids long. Germline V gene data show CDR1 as KGHSH and CDR2 as LQKENI. The CDR3 reads CASSPRDSGSYNEQFF.

Considering frequency, this clonotype is medium-sized. CDR3 residues: CASSPLTAGYNEQFF. V gene TRBV11-3 combines with J gene TRBJ2-1; TCRdb selects TRBD2, and the lack of DNA leaves this call unchecked. CDR1 is SGHNT, CDR2 YENEEA, per germline. This CDR3 has 15 residues.

This clonotype is classed as medium-sized by frequency. The chain is built from TRBV20-1 and TRBJ2-5. This CDR3 has 12 amino acids. Germline V gives CDR1 DFQATT, CDR2 SNEGSKA (reference sequence). The CDR3 sequence: CSAGRLGETQYF.

Its frequency marks this clonotype as medium-sized (0.01 to 0.1%). V gene TRBV29-1 combines with J gene TRBJ2-7; TCRdb reports TRBD1, a call that lacks DNA to check it against. CDR3 length equals 18 residues. Germline V gene data show CDR1 as SQVTM and CDR2 as ANQGSEA. CDR3 loop: CSIIHPSQTGTGSYEQYF.

V gene TRBV27 combines with J gene TRBJ1-3; TCRdb outputs TRBD1, but without DNA this stays unchecked. Germline CDR1 reads MNHEY; CDR2 reads SMNVEV (reference sequence). This CDR3 has 13 residues. The CDR3 sequence is CASSPDSRNTIYF.

This clonotype is called large based on its frequency. The chain links TRBV7-6 to TRBJ2-1. Germline V gives CDR1 SGHVS, CDR2 FNYEAQ. CDR3 size: 15 residues. CDR3 amino acids: CASSLQFRGNNEQFF.

The chain couples TRBV20-1 to TRBJ2-3; as DNA is missing, the TRBD2 call by TCRdb cannot be tested. Germline CDR1 reads DFQATT; CDR2 reads SNEGSKA (reference sequence). The CDR3 has 16 residues. CDR3 in amino acids: CSALAGLRYSTDTQYF.

The CDR3 loop is CASSLGSGWTDTQYF. The chain combines TRBV11-3 with TRBJ2-3; the D call of TRBD2 rests on TCRdb alone, since no DNA is present to check it. The germline gives CDR1 SGHNT, CDR2 YENEEA. CDR3 length: 15 residues.

The chain carries TRBV12-3 or TRBV12-4 and TRBJ2-2; TCRdb calls TRBD2, which cannot be checked without DNA. The CDR3 covers 16 residues. CDR3 sequence: CASIAGGLGNTGELFF.

This clonotype is medium-sized by frequency. The gene calls are TRBV7-9 and TRBJ2-2; absent DNA, TCRdb's TRBD2 call cannot be checked. Germline CDR1 SEHNR, CDR2 FQNEAQ (reference sequence). CDR3 length: 16 residues. CDR3 sequence: CASTLRAGARSGELFF. Looking up the rest from reference TRBV7-9 and TRBJ2-2 gives the full variable domain: DTGVSQNPRHKITKRGQNVTFRCDPISEHNRLYWYRQTLGQGPEFLTYFQNEAQLEKSRLLSDRFSAERPKGSFSTLEIQRTEQGDSAMYLCASTLRAGARSGELFFGEGSRLTVL.

The chain carries TRBV11-2 and TRBJ2-3; TCRdb indicates TRBD2, and absent DNA this call remains unverified. CDR1 and CDR2 from the germline V gene are SGHAT and FQNNGV. The CDR3 contains 14 residues. The chain's CDR3 is CASSLSPSTDTQYF.

The chain couples TRBV18 to TRBJ2-1; as DNA is missing, the TRBD2 call by TCRdb cannot be tested. CDR3 size: 16 residues. CDR1 KGHSH and CDR2 LQKENI come from the germline V gene. The CDR3 sequence: CASSPLRSGIYNEQFF.

Frequency places this clonotype as medium-sized. CDR3 region: CSVERGAAWNTEAFF. This chain joins TRBV29-1 and TRBJ1-1; TCRdb's D call of TRBD1 is untestable without DNA. This CDR3 is built from 15 residues. CDR1 is SQVTM, CDR2 ANQGSEA, per germline.

This clonotype counts as medium-sized by frequency. The chain employs TRBV9 and TRBJ1-1. From germline, CDR1 is SGDLS and CDR2 YYNGEE. This CDR3 contains 16 residues. Here the CDR3 reads CASSGGPAGGLTEAFF.